In its sample, the clone carrying this T cell receptor (beta chain) was seen a few times. What it recognizes is unknown. These data originate in a study of T-cell reconstitution after alpha-beta-depleted transplantation in children. Regarding the study as a whole: At day 60, the high TCRbeta diversity found in some patients originated from recipient T cells and thymic progenitors that had survived.

TCRbeta library preparation incorporated unique molecular identifiers. TCRdb re-derived calls from the PCR reads in MiXCR, one entry per CDR3 protein. The sample comprises roughly 490,000 distinct CDR3 sequences, about 10% of which are singletons, and 11% to 15% rests with the top ten. CDR1 is MNHNS and CDR2 is SASEGT in the germline V gene. The V segment lost 6 bases and the J segment 3 bases; nucleotides outside the gene matches: 8. The CDR3 extends over 14 amino acids. This chain uses TRBV6-1 with TRBJ2-7; TRBD1 matches at 7 bases. This specimen consisted of PBMCs, mostly from graft donor cells, obtained 180 days after TCRalphabeta/CD19-depleted stem cell transplant. This receptor was obtained from a female patient under 10 years old who had a stem cell transplant for aplastic anemia, so the T cells may come from the graft donor. CDR3 region: CASRAGTDLYEQYF. CDR3 DNA sequence: TGTGCCAGCAGAGCCGGGACAGACCTCTACGAGCAGTACTTC.